These T cell receptor beta chains were read from a single sample in a study of Ad26.COV2.S vaccination and SARS-CoV-2 variants. The assay was immunoSEQ multiplex PCR, and TCRdb's table has in-frame clones only and misses some. Of over 400,000 clones listed, 80% to 95% are singletons. The input for sequencing was peripheral blood, taken in a trial of Ad26.COV2.S vaccine versus placebo. These receptors came from a person aged 18-65 years who received the Ad26.COV2.S COVID-19 vaccine or a placebo. Both conserved end residues are part of each CDR3. Fields, in order: D gene, clone size, V gene, J gene, CDR3 protein, CDR3 DNA. A D gene is named only where the DNA matches it firmly. Size values are once, few and many counts, or a class for expanded clones, and some rows have none.

>.|.|TRBV19|TRBJ2-7
CASSIPLTGSYEQYF
TGTGCCAGTAGTATCCCCCTCACAGGCTCCTACGAGCAGTACTTC
>.|.|TRBV27|TRBJ2-5
CASSLVQGGETQYF
TGTGCCAGCAGTTTAGTTCAGGGCGGAGAGACCCAGTACTTC
>.|.|TRBV25-1|TRBJ1-4
CASSEVLAAGLGEKLFF
TGTGCCAGCAGTGAAGTCCTCGCGGCAGGGTTGGGTGAAAAACTGTTTTTT
>TRBD1|.|TRBV9|TRBJ2-7
CASTVLDRVRYEQYF
TGTGCCAGCACCGTTCTCGACAGGGTTCGCTACGAGCAGTACTTC
>TRBD2|.|TRBV18|TRBJ2-3
CASSPTGLAGGQDTQYF
TGTGCCAGCTCACCTACCGGACTAGCGGGAGGGCAAGATACGCAGTATTTT
>.|.|TRBV11-2|TRBJ2-7
CASSTRGGARAEEQYF
TGTGCCAGCAGCACTAGGGGCGGGGCAAGGGCGGAGGAGCAGTACTTC
>.|.|TRBV28|TRBJ2-7
CASSLGAEQYF
TGTGCCAGCAGTTTAGGGGCCGAGCAGTACTTC
>.|.|TRBV4-2|TRBJ1-5
CASSQVGTGRDDQPQHF
TGTGCCAGCAGCCAAGTGGGCACCGGCAGGGACGATCAGCCCCAGCATTTT
>.|many|TRBV10-3|TRBJ2-7
CAISESVGEQYF
TGTGCCATCAGTGAGTCTGTGGGAGAGCAGTACTTC
>.|.|TRBV7-3|TRBJ2-3
CASSLGLSTDTQYF
TGTGCCAGCAGCTTAGGTTTGAGCACAGATACGCAGTATTTT
>TRBD2|.|TRBV10-3|TRBJ2-2
CAISEKRLAGGNTGELFF
TGTGCCATCAGTGAGAAACGACTAGCGGGAGGGAACACCGGGGAGCTGTTTTTT
>TRBD2|.|TRBV7-3|TRBJ2-3
CASSPWGLAGADTQYF
TGTGCCAGCAGCCCCTGGGGACTAGCGGGTGCAGATACGCAGTATTTT